This entry lists 15 T cell receptor beta chains sequenced from one sample in a study of OX40 agonist ivuxolimab in advanced cancers. Clones were read by immunoSEQ multiplex PCR, and TCRdb kept only the in-frame ones, dropping some. The repertoire holds around 70,000 clones, with approximately 87% as singletons. This specimen was CD4+ or CD8+ T cells sorted from blood, taken in a trial of the OX40 agonist ivuxolimab. Source of these receptors: an adult with an advanced solid tumor such as melanoma, head and neck, liver or kidney cancer.

This clone was counted a single time. The J gene is TRBJ1-5, the V gene TRBV2; D perhaps matches TRBD1 (5 bases). The germline V gene encodes CDR1 SNHLY and CDR2 FYNNEI. The CDR3 has 16 amino acids. Trimming stripped 6 bases from V and 4 bases from J, with 19 bases between. CDR3 coding DNA: TGTGCCAGCAGGGCTATATCAGGGAGCGGGAATCAGCCCCAGCATTTT. It specifies CASRAISGSGNQPQHF.

V is TRBV5-4 and J is TRBJ2-2; 10 positions agree with TRBD1. Trimming cost V 5 bases and J 4 bases; bases outside gene matches: 11. The CDR3 sequence is 17 residues long. Per germline, CDR1 SGHNT and CDR2 YYREEE (reference sequence). This CDR3 reads CASRGGQGTLGTGELFF. DNA of the CDR3: TGTGCCAGCAGAGGGGGACAGGGGACTTTGGGCACCGGGGAGCTGTTTTTT.

This clone was observed a handful of times. V is TRBV28 and J is TRBJ2-6; weak D call: TRBD1 (5 bases). This CDR3 has 18 residues. Germline CDR1 is MDHEN and CDR2 is SYDVKM. Trimming left V 5 bases short and J 4 bases short, with 21 bases between. As DNA, the CDR3 is TGTGCCAGCAGTCCCATCCTCTTACACAGGACGGGGGCCAACGTCCTGACTTTC. Translating gives CASSPILLHRTGANVLTF.

J is TRBJ2-2 and V is TRBV5-6; D not resolved. V lost 5 bases, J lost 1 base, and 12 bases lay in between. The V gene's germline CDR1 is SGHDT and CDR2 YYEEEE. The CDR3 totals 15 residues. CDR3 sequence: CASRLGSENTGELFF. In nucleotides, the CDR3 is TGTGCCAGCAGACTGGGCTCCGAGAACACCGGGGAGCTGTTTTTT. The complete variable domain, with remaining parts taken from reference TRBV5-6 and TRBJ2-2, reads DAGVTQSPTHLIKTRGQQVTLRCSPKSGHDTVSWYQQALGQGPQFIFQYYEEEERQRGNFPDRFSGHQFPNYSSELNVNALLLGDSALYLCASRLGSENTGELFFGEGSRLTVL.

The chain carries TRBV7-6 and TRBJ2-3, with 9 bases identical to TRBD1. The CDR3 spans 16 residues. Germline V CDR1 and CDR2: SGHVS, FNYEAQ. With V trimmed by 5 bases and J by 1 base, 7 bases remained unmatched. DNA of the CDR3: TGTGCCAGCAGCCTCGGGACAGGGACGGGCACAGATACGCAGTATTTT. Its translation: CASSLGTGTGTDTQYF.

The chain is built from TRBV23-1 and TRBJ1-6, with D possibly matching TRBD1 (6 bases). TRBV23-1 is given ORF status, its function remaining uncertain. V was pared by 3 bases and J by 10 bases, with 28 bases between. The CDR3 runs to 19 residues. For the CDR3, the DNA is TGCGCCAGCAGTCACATTGGGGGGGGGCGTCGGGTCCAAAGGTCACCCCTCCACTTT. Translating gives CASSHIGGGRRVQRSPLHF.

The genes are TRBV6-4 and TRBJ2-2, with 8 bases matching TRBD1. The CDR3 spans 15 residues. The germline gives CDR1 MRHNA, CDR2 SNTAGT. J gave up 1 base and V 2 bases, and 0 bases lay outside the gene matches. The CDR3 region has the DNA TGTGCCAGCAGTGACGGACAGGGGAACACCGGGGAGCTGTTTTTT. Translation gives CASSDGQGNTGELFF.

The V and J genes are TRBV4-1 and TRBJ1-1; no definite D call. The germline V and J ends were trimmed by 1 base and 0 bases, with 6 bases remaining between them. Germline V gives CDR1 MGHRA, CDR2 YSYEKL. The CDR3 has 14 residues. The chain's CDR3 is CASSQASVNTEAFF. In nucleotides, the CDR3 is TGCGCCAGCAGCCAAGCTTCAGTGAACACTGAAGCTTTCTTT.

This sequence joins TRBV11-2 and TRBJ2-5, with TRBD1 identical over 10 bases. With the DNA end fitting TRBJ2-7 better, the J assignment may be wrong. The CDR3 covers 16 residues. CDR1 and CDR2 (germline): SGHAT, FQNNGV. CDR3 DNA sequence: TGTGCCAGCAGAACCATTCTCGGGACAGGGGTGTTCGAGCAGTACTTC. It yields the protein CASRTILGTGVFEQYF.

The chain couples TRBV18 to TRBJ2-5, with D unresolved. The length of the CDR3 is 17 residues. V lost 1 base and J 1 base, leaving 16 bases between the germline ends. Germline CDR1 is KGHSH and CDR2 is LQKENI. This chain's CDR3 is CASSPLRWGTGQETQYF. For the CDR3, the DNA is TGTGCCAGCTCACCACTTCGTTGGGGAACCGGCCAAGAGACCCAGTACTTC.

The rearrangement links TRBV6-6 to TRBJ2-1; tentative D call: TRBD2 (6 bases). Trimming left V 7 bases short and J 9 bases short, with 13 bases between. This CDR3 is built from 12 residues. Germline CDR1 reads MNHNY; CDR2 reads SVGAGI (reference sequence). CDR3 protein: CASTLRGGEQFF. The DNA of the CDR3 is TGTGCCAGCACCCTCCGGGGAGGTGAGCAGTTCTTC.

V usage is TRBV28 and J usage is TRBJ2-3; 10 nucleotides agree with TRBD2. This CDR3 is 20 amino acids long. Germline V gene sequence: CDR1 MDHEN, CDR2 SYDVKM. V was pared by 7 bases and J by 1 base, with 20 bases of the junction left unmatched. For the CDR3, the DNA is TGTGCCAGCACCCTCCCCCAGGGGCTAGCGGGAGCCAAAGGCACAGATACGCAGTATTTT. Translation: CASTLPQGLAGAKGTDTQYF.

The rearrangement joins TRBV5-1 to TRBJ1-1; D unresolved. This CDR3 contains 14 residues. Trimming pared 6 bases from V and 4 bases from J, leaving 16 bases between. The germline gives CDR1 SGHRS, CDR2 YFSETQ. CDR3 DNA: TGCGCCAGCACTAGCATCGGTTTTAGCACTGAAGCTTTCTTT. Translation: CASTSIGFSTEAFF.

V gene TRBV11-2 combines with J gene TRBJ2-1; 10 bases are a match to TRBD2. CDR1 and CDR2 from the germline V gene are SGHAT and FQNNGV. V gave up 3 bases and J gave up 5 bases; unmatched junction bases: 4. The CDR3 totals 15 residues. As DNA, the CDR3 is TGTGCCAGCAGCTTCGGACTAGCGGAACACAATGAGCAGTTCTTC. This encodes CASSFGLAEHNEQFF.

J is TRBJ2-1 and V is TRBV28; TRBD1 aligns across 7 bases. V shed 5 bases, J shed 6 bases, and the junction held 10 bases outside the gene matches. CDR3 size: 15 residues. Germline CDR1 and CDR2: MDHEN and SYDVKM. The CDR3 DNA is TGTGCCAGCAGTCTAGACAGGGCTCAGGGCAATGAGCAGTTCTTC. This translates into CASSLDRAQGNEQFF. The full variable domain, completed using reference TRBV28 and TRBJ2-1, is DVKVTQSSRYLVKRTGEKVFLECVQDMDHENMFWYRQDPGLGLRLIYFSYDVKMKEKGDIPEGYSVSREKKERFSLILESASTNQTSMYLCASSLDRAQGNEQFFGPGTRLTVL.